Listed below are T cell receptor beta chains from one sample, sequenced in a study of early T cells in non-severe SARS-CoV-2 infection. TCRdb ran MiXCR on the 5' RACE reads and lists one entry per CDR3 protein. Here the sample spans tens of thousands of distinct CDR3 sequences, roughly a tenth being singletons. The sequencing sample was made of whole blood. These receptors came from an adult who was a healthcare worker with PCR-confirmed SARS-CoV-2 infection or an uninfected control (not recorded which). CDR3s include the opening cysteine and the closing phenylalanine or tryptophan. A D gene is named only where the DNA matches it firmly. Size is omitted from some rows. Given values are once, few, many or a class for expanded clones.

d_call: TRBD2
v_call: TRBV3-1
clone_size: few
j_call: TRBJ2-7
cdr3_nt: TGTGCCAGCAGCCAAGATCTGACTAGCGGGAACGGACCCTACGAGCAGTACTTC
cdr3_aa: CASSQDLTSGNGPYEQYF

d_call: TRBD1
v_call: TRBV20-1
clone_size: NA
j_call: TRBJ1-3
cdr3_nt: TGCAGTACAACGACAGGGGCTGGAAACACCATATATTTT
cdr3_aa: CSTTTGAGNTIYF

d_call: TRBD1
v_call: TRBV20-1
clone_size: many
j_call: TRBJ2-1
cdr3_nt: TGCAGTGCTAGAGTCAGACAGGGGGCAGGGGATGAGCAGTTCTTC
cdr3_aa: CSARVRQGAGDEQFF

d_call: NA
v_call: TRBV28
clone_size: many
j_call: TRBJ2-5
cdr3_nt: TGTGCCAGCAGTTCGCTACTCAAGGAAGCAGAGACCCAGTACTTC
cdr3_aa: CASSSLLKEAETQYF

d_call: NA
v_call: TRBV20-1
clone_size: few
j_call: TRBJ1-1
cdr3_nt: TGCAGTGCACCGAGGGGGGGCGCGGGCACTGAAGCTTTCTTT
cdr3_aa: CSAPRGGAGTEAFF

d_call: TRBD2
v_call: TRBV7-2
clone_size: NA
j_call: TRBJ2-1
cdr3_nt: TGTGCCAGCAGCTTTGAACTAGCGGGAGTGAATGAGCAGTTCTTC
cdr3_aa: CASSFELAGVNEQFF

d_call: TRBD1
v_call: TRBV11-2
clone_size: NA
j_call: TRBJ1-3
cdr3_nt: TGTGCCAGCAGCTTTGCGGGACAGGGTGACACCATATATTTT
cdr3_aa: CASSFAGQGDTIYF

d_call: NA
v_call: TRBV3-1
clone_size: many
j_call: TRBJ2-7
cdr3_nt: TGTGCCAGCAGCCCCACCGGGACACCCATTTACGAGCAGTACTTC
cdr3_aa: CASSPTGTPIYEQYF

d_call: NA
v_call: TRBV11-2
clone_size: few
j_call: TRBJ1-2
cdr3_nt: TGTGCCAGCAGCTCTTTCCGCGGCGATGGCTACACCTTC
cdr3_aa: CASSSFRGDGYTF

d_call: NA
v_call: TRBV6-2/TRBV6-3
clone_size: few
j_call: TRBJ2-5
cdr3_nt: TGTGCCAGCAGTTACTCGATCGACGGATTAGAAGAGACCCAGTACTTC
cdr3_aa: CASSYSIDGLEETQYF

d_call: NA
v_call: TRBV27
clone_size: NA
j_call: TRBJ2-7
cdr3_nt: TGTGCCAGCAGTTTATCGTGGAAAGATTACTACGAGCAGTACTTC
cdr3_aa: CASSLSWKDYYEQYF

d_call: NA
v_call: TRBV3-1
clone_size: many
j_call: TRBJ1-1
cdr3_nt: TGTGCCAGCAGCCAACAGGTGGCTACTGAAGCTTTCTTT
cdr3_aa: CASSQQVATEAFF

d_call: NA
v_call: TRBV12-5
clone_size: few
j_call: TRBJ1-6
cdr3_nt: TGTGCTAGTGGTTTAAAAGGGCCTAACTCACCCCTCCACTTT
cdr3_aa: CASGLKGPNSPLHF

d_call: TRBD1
v_call: TRBV6-6
clone_size: few
j_call: TRBJ1-5
cdr3_nt: TGTGCCAGCAGATCCCGACAGGGAAGCAATCAGCCCCAGCATTTT
cdr3_aa: CASRSRQGSNQPQHF

d_call: NA
v_call: TRBV10-2
clone_size: NA
j_call: TRBJ2-5
cdr3_nt: TGCGCCAGCAGTAGGGACGGGGAAGAGACCCAGTACTTC
cdr3_aa: CASSRDGEETQYF

d_call: NA
v_call: TRBV5-1
clone_size: few
j_call: TRBJ2-1
cdr3_nt: TGCGCCAGCAGGCCCGGGGACAATGAGCAGTTCTTC
cdr3_aa: CASRPGDNEQFF

d_call: TRBD1
v_call: TRBV11-2
clone_size: NA
j_call: TRBJ1-1
cdr3_nt: TGTGCCAGCAGCTCCAGCCCGGGACAGGGAGTGCAGGCTTTCTTT
cdr3_aa: CASSSSPGQGVQAFF

d_call: NA
v_call: TRBV11-2
clone_size: few
j_call: TRBJ1-1
cdr3_nt: TGTGCCAGCAGCCCAAGACACCGCACATCGCTTGAAGCTTTCTTT
cdr3_aa: CASSPRHRTSLEAFF

d_call: NA
v_call: TRBV12-3/TRBV12-4
clone_size: NA
j_call: TRBJ2-3
cdr3_nt: TGTGCCAGCAGTTTAAGAGTTCTCACAGATACGCAGTATTTT
cdr3_aa: CASSLRVLTDTQYF

d_call: NA
v_call: TRBV12-3/TRBV12-4
clone_size: many
j_call: TRBJ1-1
cdr3_nt: TGTGCCAGCAGGACTACCATTGGGCTGAACACTGAAGCTTTCTTT
cdr3_aa: CASRTTIGLNTEAFF

d_call: NA
v_call: TRBV29-1
clone_size: NA
j_call: TRBJ1-2
cdr3_nt: TGCAGCGTTGTCGCCTCCTATGGCTACACCTTC
cdr3_aa: CSVVASYGYTF

d_call: NA
v_call: TRBV7-8
clone_size: few
j_call: TRBJ2-3
cdr3_nt: TGTGCCAGCAGCTTAGCGCGGGACCCCACAGATACGCAGTATTTT
cdr3_aa: CASSLARDPTDTQYF

d_call: TRBD2
v_call: TRBV5-6
clone_size: few
j_call: TRBJ2-3
cdr3_nt: TGTGCCAGCAGCGATACGGGAGGTGCGGCAGATACGCAGTATTTT
cdr3_aa: CASSDTGGAADTQYF

d_call: NA
v_call: TRBV25-1
clone_size: many
j_call: TRBJ2-4
cdr3_nt: TGTGCCAGCAATGGGGGGGCAAAAAACATTCAGTACTTC
cdr3_aa: CASNGGAKNIQYF

d_call: TRBD1
v_call: TRBV11-2
clone_size: NA
j_call: TRBJ2-3
cdr3_nt: TGTGCCAGCAGCCCCGACAGGGTTGGAACAGATACGCAGTATTTT
cdr3_aa: CASSPDRVGTDTQYF

d_call: TRBD2
v_call: TRBV20-1
clone_size: few
j_call: TRBJ2-1
cdr3_nt: TGCAGTGCTAAAACAAAGGGACTAGCGGGAGAGGGTGAGCAGTTCTTC
cdr3_aa: CSAKTKGLAGEGEQFF

d_call: NA
v_call: TRBV4-2
clone_size: many
j_call: TRBJ2-7
cdr3_nt: TGTGCCAGCAGCCAAGTTGGAGGACAGACCTCTTACGAGCAGTACTTC
cdr3_aa: CASSQVGGQTSYEQYF

d_call: NA
v_call: TRBV18
clone_size: few
j_call: TRBJ2-7
cdr3_nt: TGTGCCAGCTCACCCTCCCAGGGGACCTACGAGCAGTACTTC
cdr3_aa: CASSPSQGTYEQYF

d_call: NA
v_call: TRBV7-9
clone_size: NA
j_call: TRBJ2-2
cdr3_nt: TGTGCCAGCAGCCACCCCGGTGAGGCTTACACCGGGGAGCTGTTTTTT
cdr3_aa: CASSHPGEAYTGELFF

d_call: TRBD2
v_call: TRBV7-9
clone_size: few
j_call: TRBJ2-7
cdr3_nt: TGTGCCAGCAGCTTCTCTCTAGCGGGAGGAATGGAGTACTTC
cdr3_aa: CASSFSLAGGMEYF

d_call: NA
v_call: TRBV12-3/TRBV12-4
clone_size: many
j_call: TRBJ1-5
cdr3_nt: TGTGCCAGCAGCGCCCAGGGGTATCAGCCCCAGCATTTT
cdr3_aa: CASSAQGYQPQHF

d_call: NA
v_call: TRBV29-1
clone_size: NA
j_call: TRBJ2-7
cdr3_nt: TGCAGCGTTGGGCGGGACGAGCAGTACTTC
cdr3_aa: CSVGRDEQYF

d_call: NA
v_call: TRBV21-1
clone_size: many
j_call: TRBJ2-2
cdr3_nt: TGTGCCAGCAGCAAAGAAAGAGGACAGGGGAACACCGGGGAGCTGTTTTTT
cdr3_aa: CASSKERGQGNTGELFF

d_call: NA
v_call: TRBV7-3
clone_size: few
j_call: TRBJ2-2
cdr3_nt: TGTGCCAGCAGCTGGAACGCGAACACCGGGGAGCTGTTTTTT
cdr3_aa: CASSWNANTGELFF

d_call: NA
v_call: TRBV7-9
clone_size: NA
j_call: TRBJ1-3
cdr3_nt: TGTGCCAGCAGCTTACCAGAAAACACCATATATTTT
cdr3_aa: CASSLPENTIYF

d_call: NA
v_call: TRBV5-1
clone_size: few
j_call: TRBJ2-2
cdr3_nt: TGCGCCAGCAGCTTGGACCGACTAGAATACGCCGGGGAGCTGTTTTTT
cdr3_aa: CASSLDRLEYAGELFF

d_call: NA
v_call: TRBV12-3/TRBV12-4
clone_size: NA
j_call: TRBJ2-1
cdr3_nt: TGTGCCAGCAGCGGGGGCGCTAGATTCGTTGAGCAGTTCTTC
cdr3_aa: CASSGGARFVEQFF

d_call: TRBD2
v_call: TRBV7-3
clone_size: many
j_call: TRBJ2-1
cdr3_nt: TGTGCCAGCAGCCCTAGCCGACTAGCGGGAGTTATCGATGAGCAGTTCTTC
cdr3_aa: CASSPSRLAGVIDEQFF

d_call: TRBD1
v_call: TRBV5-1
clone_size: few
j_call: TRBJ1-1
cdr3_nt: TGCGCCAGCAGCCCCCAGGGGGCGCGGAACACTGAAGCTTTCTTT
cdr3_aa: CASSPQGARNTEAFF

d_call: NA
v_call: TRBV11-2
clone_size: few
j_call: TRBJ2-5
cdr3_nt: TGCGCCAGCAGCTTAGGTGGGCCCCGCGAGACCCAGTACTTC
cdr3_aa: CASSLGGPRETQYF